This T cell receptor beta chain was profiled in a study of OX40 agonist ivuxolimab in advanced cancers. Study as a whole: Patients took ivuxolimab, an agonistic anti-OX40 (CD134) antibody. Every 2 weeks, patients got intravenous ivuxolimab at one of six dose levels (0.01-10 mg/kg). Three patients showed partial responses: one hepatocellular carcinoma and two cutaneous melanoma cases.

General study results and limits: Among T cells, CD8+ cells averaged more expanded clones than CD4+ cells.

The data were produced by immunoSEQ multiplex PCR, yet TCRdb's version contains in-frame clones alone and is incomplete. The repertoire holds roughly 100,000 clones, with approximately 95% as singletons. As for this clone: Its target is unknown.

Germline V lookup: CDR1 SEHNR, CDR2 FQNEAQ (reference sequence). V lost 5 bases to trimming and J lost 1 base, with 9 bases between them. The CDR3 sequence is 13 residues long. The TCR comes from an adult with an advanced solid tumor such as melanoma, head and neck, liver or kidney cancer. This rearrangement joins TRBV7-9 to TRBJ2-7; no definite D call. The specimen comprised CD4+ or CD8+ T cells sorted from blood, sampled in a trial of the OX40 agonist ivuxolimab. DNA of the CDR3: TGTGCCAGCAGCCAGACTGTATCCTACGAGCAGTACTTC. Protein: CASSQTVSYEQYF.